The next 5 T cell receptor beta chains were all read from a single sample in a study of T cells after yellow fever vaccination. In TCRdb, the 5' RACE reads were re-called with MiXCR into one record per CDR3 protein. The repertoire holds 350,000 to 450,000 distinct CDR3 sequences, with about 17% as singletons. The source material was PBMCs, sampled before the yellow fever booster vaccination. Receptors were obtained from a young man who received the YFV17D yellow fever vaccine.

This clonotype was found many times. The CDR3 region has the DNA TGCAGCGTTGACAGGCCGGGGGGCCTGACAGATACGCAGTATTTT. This codes for CSVDRPGGLTDTQYF. The V gene is TRBV29-1, the J gene TRBJ2-3; D possibly corresponds to TRBD2 (7 bases). Per the germline V gene, CDR1 is SQVTM and CDR2 is ANQGSEA. The CDR3 loop spans 15 amino acids. V dropped 3 bases and J dropped 3 bases, with 16 bases sitting between them.

This clonotype was found a few times. J is TRBJ2-1 and V is TRBV12-3 or TRBV12-4; D may be TRBD1 (6 bases). CDR3 size: 15 residues. The ends were cut back, 1 base at V and 4 bases at J, with 11 bases in the middle. The CDR3 loop reads CASSLVPGQYNEQFF. In DNA, the CDR3 is TGTGCCAGCAGTTTAGTCCCTGGACAGTACAATGAGCAGTTCTTC.

This clonotype was counted only a few times. This chain links TRBV14 with TRBJ2-7, with D possibly TRBD1 on 5 matching bases. Trimming shortened V by 2 bases and J by 4 bases, and 12 bases separated the two germline ends. Germline V CDR1 and CDR2: SGHDN, FVKESK. There are 14 residues in the CDR3. CDR3 protein: CASSQSGFVYEQYF. The CDR3 DNA sequence: TGTGCCAGCAGCCAATCAGGGTTTGTTTACGAGCAGTACTTC.

The rearrangement joins TRBV4-1 to TRBJ2-7, with D maybe TRBD2 (5 bases). The germline V gene has CDR1 MGHRA and CDR2 YSYEKL. V was clipped by 3 bases and J by 6 bases, with 12 bases between them. The CDR3 sequence is 13 residues long. This CDR3 is CASSHGIFSEQYF. The DNA of the CDR3 is TGCGCCAGCAGCCACGGGATCTTTTCCGAGCAGTACTTC.

The chain carries TRBV4-3 and TRBJ2-5, with 7 bases matching TRBD2. Germline assignment: CDR1 LGHNA and CDR2 YSLEER. This CDR3 is 14 amino acids long. V trimming: 4 bases; J trimming: 5 bases; junction bases outside the gene matches: 7. In DNA, the CDR3 is TGCGCCAGCAGCCGTGGGGGGGGTGCGGAGACCCAGTACTTC. It specifies CASSRGGGAETQYF.